The present entry profiles one TCR beta chain with its context. No antigen is known for it. The data were taken from a study of CXCR3-negative and CXCR3-positive naive CD8 T cells. CDR3 size: 14 residues. Germline CDR1 and CDR2: DFQATT and SNEGSKA (reference sequence). In triplicate, each CD8+ T cell subset was sorted at 300,000 to 350,000 cells per replicate. Points from the study as a whole: Diversity was high in both naive subsets and much lower in memory cells.

cDNA libraries for TRB were generated by 5' RACE incorporating UMI labels. TCRdb re-called the 5' RACE reads; one entry per CDR3 protein, DNA not given. This sample's clone table lists 41,000 or so distinct CDR3 sequences. This clonotype was sampled from a human donor in good health. Some clones in this sample may be carry-over from other donors' samples. Sequenced: naive CXCR3- CD8+ T cells from blood. The sample's subset: CD45RO-CCR7+CD27+CD95- naive CD8+ T cells lacking CXCR3 (TNR3-). This rearrangement joins TRBV20-1 to TRBJ1-1; TCRdb indicates TRBD1, and absent DNA this call remains unverified. The CDR3 protein is CSARAGTGDTEAFF.